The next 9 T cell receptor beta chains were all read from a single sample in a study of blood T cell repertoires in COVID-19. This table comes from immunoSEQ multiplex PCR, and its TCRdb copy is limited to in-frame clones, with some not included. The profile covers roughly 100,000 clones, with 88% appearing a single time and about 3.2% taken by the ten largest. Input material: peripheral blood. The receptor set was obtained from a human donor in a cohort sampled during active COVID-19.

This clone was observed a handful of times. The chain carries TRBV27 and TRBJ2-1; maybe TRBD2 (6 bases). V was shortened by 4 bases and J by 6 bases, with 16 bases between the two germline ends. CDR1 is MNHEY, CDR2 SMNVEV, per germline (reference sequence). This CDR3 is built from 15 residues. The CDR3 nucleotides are TGTGCCAGCAGTTCTATGACTAGTTATAGCAATGAGCAGTTCTTC. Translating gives CASSSMTSYSNEQFF.

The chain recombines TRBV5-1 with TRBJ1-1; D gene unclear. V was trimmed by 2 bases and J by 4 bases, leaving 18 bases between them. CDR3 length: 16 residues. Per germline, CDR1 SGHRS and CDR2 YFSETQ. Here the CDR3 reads CASSLIPGKAFTEAFF. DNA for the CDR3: TGCGCCAGCAGCTTAATTCCCGGGAAGGCCTTCACTGAAGCTTTCTTT.

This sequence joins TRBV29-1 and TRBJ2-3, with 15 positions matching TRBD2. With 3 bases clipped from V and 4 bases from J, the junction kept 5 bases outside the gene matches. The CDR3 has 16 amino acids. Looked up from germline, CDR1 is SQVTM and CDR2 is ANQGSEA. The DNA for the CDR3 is TGCAGCGTTGACCCGGGACTAGCGGGGGGCTCAGATACGCAGTATTTT. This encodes CSVDPGLAGGSDTQYF.

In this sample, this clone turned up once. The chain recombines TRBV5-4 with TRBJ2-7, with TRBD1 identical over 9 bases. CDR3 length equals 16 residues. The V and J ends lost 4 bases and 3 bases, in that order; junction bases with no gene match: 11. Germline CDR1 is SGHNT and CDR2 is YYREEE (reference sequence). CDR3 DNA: TGTGCCAGCAGCCCGACCCCGGGGACAGGGCTCTACGAGCAGTACTTC. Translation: CASSPTPGTGLYEQYF.

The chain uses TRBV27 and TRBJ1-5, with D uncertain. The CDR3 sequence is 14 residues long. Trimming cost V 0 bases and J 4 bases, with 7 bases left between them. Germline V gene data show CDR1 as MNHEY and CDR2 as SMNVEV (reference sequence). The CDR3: CASSLSRRNQPQHF. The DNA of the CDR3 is TGTGCCAGCAGTTTATCGAGGAGGAATCAGCCCCAGCATTTT.

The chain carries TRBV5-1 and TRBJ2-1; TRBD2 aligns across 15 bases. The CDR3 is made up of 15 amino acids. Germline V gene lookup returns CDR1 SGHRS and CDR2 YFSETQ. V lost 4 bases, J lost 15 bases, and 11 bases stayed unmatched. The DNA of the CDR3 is TGCGCCAGCAGCCCGGGACTAGCGGGAGGCCCACATACGTTCTTC. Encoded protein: CASSPGLAGGPHTFF.

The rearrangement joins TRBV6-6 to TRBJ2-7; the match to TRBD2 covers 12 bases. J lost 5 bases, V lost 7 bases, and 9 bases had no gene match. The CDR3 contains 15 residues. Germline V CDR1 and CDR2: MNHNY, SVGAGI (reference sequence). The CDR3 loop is CASTGQGTSGHEQYF. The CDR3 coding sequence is TGTGCCAGCACCGGACAAGGGACTAGCGGGCACGAGCAGTACTTC.

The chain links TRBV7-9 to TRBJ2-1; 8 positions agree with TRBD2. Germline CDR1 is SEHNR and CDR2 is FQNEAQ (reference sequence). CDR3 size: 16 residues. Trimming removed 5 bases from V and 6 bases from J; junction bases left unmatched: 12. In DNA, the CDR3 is TGTGCCAGCAGCGCACCTCTCGCGGGAGGTCCCAATGAGCAGTTCTTC. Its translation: CASSAPLAGGPNEQFF. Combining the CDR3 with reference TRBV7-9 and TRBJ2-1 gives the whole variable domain DTGVSQNPRHKITKRGQNVTFRCDPISEHNRLYWYRQTLGQGPEFLTYFQNEAQLEKSRLLSDRFSAERPKGSFSTLEIQRTEQGDSAMYLCASSAPLAGGPNEQFFGPGTRLTVL.

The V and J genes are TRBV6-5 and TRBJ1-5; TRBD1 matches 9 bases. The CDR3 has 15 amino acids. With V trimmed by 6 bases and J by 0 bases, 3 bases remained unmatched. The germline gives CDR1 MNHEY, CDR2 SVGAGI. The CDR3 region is CASSRGQGSNQPQHF. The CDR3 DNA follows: TGTGCCAGCAGCCGGGGACAGGGTAGCAATCAGCCCCAGCATTTT.